This TCR beta chain appears in the sequencing data of a study of T cell responses to AZD1222 COVID-19 vaccine. V was shortened by 2 bases and J by 8 bases, with 16 bases between the two germline ends. CDR3 length: 15 amino acids. Looked up from germline, CDR1 is KGHSY and CDR2 is FQNENV. The repertoire was sequenced with immunoSEQ multiplex PCR; TCRdb's copy has only in-frame clones and lacks some. In the table there are 150,000 to 200,000 clones, approximately 92% of which are singletons. The chain has TRBV16 and TRBJ1-3, with D hard to call. Sequencing was performed on peripheral blood, taken on day 0 of AZD1222 vaccination. The receptor was derived from an adult in good health. The CDR3 spells CASSQRNRATDTIYF. The DNA for the CDR3 is TGTGCCAGCAGCCAAAGGAACAGAGCGACGGACACCATATATTTT.